What follows describes a single T cell receptor beta chain. Its antigen is unknown. This specimen belongs to a study of shared clonotypes between healthy human individuals. Study findings and constraints: Larger estimated richness was generally recorded for naive subsets relative to memory subsets.

The data were produced by immunoSEQ multiplex PCR, yet TCRdb's version contains in-frame clones alone and is incomplete. The table has some 500,000 clones, 95% to 97% seen once. The receptor was derived from a woman aged 30 to 39 in good health. Sequencing used naive CD4+ T cells sorted from blood. Indicated subset: CD45RA+ positively selected.

This chain's CDR3 is CASSLSDANTGELFF. The DNA for the CDR3 is TGTGCCAGCAGTTTATCGGACGCAAACACCGGGGAGCTGTTTTTT. The chain couples TRBV28 to TRBJ2-2; D is uncertain. The CDR3 has 15 amino acids. Germline V gene sequence: CDR1 MDHEN, CDR2 SYDVKM. Deletions cut 1 base from V and 2 bases from J, with 8 bases between.